This entry concerns a single TCR beta chain. The data stem from a study of Ad26.COV2.S vaccination and SARS-CoV-2 variants. Using immunoSEQ multiplex PCR, the repertoire was profiled, and TCRdb retains in-frame clones only, with some absent. The profile shows approximately 240,000 clones, roughly 90% of them singletons. The CDR3 length is 15 residues. The trim removed 5 bases at V and 7 bases at J, leaving 7 bases unmatched. CDR1 is SGHTA and CDR2 is FQGTGA in the germline V gene. The treatment: about 20 received Ad26.COV2.S at low or high dose, single or two shots; 5 received placebo; per-sample allocation not given. Collection of samples fell on day 63 after the first vaccine or placebo injection.

This specimen consisted of peripheral blood, obtained in a trial of Ad26.COV2.S vaccine versus placebo. The clonotype originates from a person between 18 and 65 years old who received the Ad26.COV2.S COVID-19 vaccine or a placebo. The chain couples TRBV7-3 to TRBJ2-7; TRBD2 matches 14 bases. For the CDR3, the DNA is TGTGCCAGCAGCCCGGGGACTAGCGGGAGTGAAGAGCAGTACTTC. This translates into CASSPGTSGSEEQYF.